A selection of T cell receptor beta chains follows, all from one sample in a study of T-cell reconstitution after alpha-beta-depleted transplantation in children. TCRdb processed the PCR reads anew with MiXCR; each CDR3 protein has one entry. The sample records 220,000 or so distinct CDR3 sequences, approximately 8.9% being singletons. Sequenced here: PBMCs, mostly from graft donor cells, sampled 180 days after TCRalphabeta/CD19-depleted stem cell transplant. The receptors originated from a male patient younger than 18 who had a stem cell transplant for acute lymphoblastic leukemia, so the T cells may come from the graft donor. Each CDR3 is given with its conserved first and last residue. The D gene is left open where the match is weak. Size values are once, few and many counts, or a class for expanded clones, and some rows have none.

many	TRBD1	TRBJ2-7	TRBV12-3/TRBV12-4	CASSLLGTGRYEQYF	TGTGCCAGCAGTTTGTTAGGGACAGGGAGGTACGAGCAGTACTTC
many	.	TRBJ2-2	TRBV12-3/TRBV12-4	CASSSPDSFTGELFF	TGTGCCAGCAGCTCCCCGGACAGCTTCACCGGGGAGCTGTTTTTT
many	.	TRBJ1-6	TRBV7-2	CASSLGPGNSPLHF	TGTGCCAGCAGCTTGGGGCCGGGTAATTCACCCCTCCACTTT
many	.	TRBJ1-6	TRBV7-9	CASTRDGRFNSPLHF	TGTGCCAGCACCCGGGATGGACGGTTTAATTCACCCCTCCACTTT
many	TRBD1	TRBJ2-7	TRBV11-2	CASRDTGGEQYF	TGTGCCAGCAGGGATACAGGGGGCGAGCAGTACTTC
.	.	TRBJ2-7	TRBV7-8	CASNSGPLQADEQYF	TGTGCCAGCAATTCCGGGCCCCTTCAGGCGGACGAGCAGTACTTC
many	.	TRBJ2-7	TRBV19	CASRSGAPYEQYF	TGTGCCAGTAGATCCGGCGCGCCGTACGAGCAGTACTTC
many	TRBD1	TRBJ2-1	TRBV9	CASSVGTVHNEQFF	TGTGCCAGCAGCGTGGGGACAGTCCACAATGAGCAGTTCTTC
many	TRBD2	TRBJ2-3	TRBV7-9	CASSSRGGATDTQYF	TGTGCCAGCAGCTCTCGCGGGGGGGCCACAGATACGCAGTATTTT
many	.	TRBJ1-3	TRBV6-5	CASSYSTDGNTIYF	TGTGCCAGCAGTTACTCGACCGATGGAAACACCATATATTTT
many	TRBD1	TRBJ2-1	TRBV27	CASSPDRVSYNEQFF	TGTGCCAGCAGTCCCGACAGGGTCTCCTACAATGAGCAGTTCTTC
many	TRBD1	TRBJ1-1	TRBV20-1	CSARHGQGMNTEAFF	TGCAGTGCCAGGCACGGACAGGGGATGAACACTGAAGCTTTCTTT
many	.	TRBJ1-1	TRBV12-3/TRBV12-4	CASSLAYGNTEAFF	TGTGCCAGCAGTTTAGCGTACGGTAACACTGAAGCTTTCTTT
few	.	TRBJ2-3	TRBV3-1	CASSHQTSTDTQYF	TGTGCCAGCAGCCACCAGACTAGCACAGATACGCAGTATTTT